This T cell receptor (beta chain) was obtained from a study of yellow fever vaccine responses in identical twins. Study-wide findings and caveats: Among the twins, the vaccine T cell response reportedly seemed partly convergent and partly personalized.

V lost 6 bases to trimming and J lost 0 bases, with 15 bases between them. The germline CDR1 and CDR2 sequences are KGHSH and LQKENI. The CDR3 is made up of 16 amino acids. About this clonotype itself: What it recognizes is unknown.

One entry per CDR3 protein results from TCRdb running MiXCR on the RT-PCR reads. The sample shows roughly 18,000 distinct CDR3 sequences, around 67% of them seen only once. The J gene is TRBJ2-1, the V gene TRBV18, with a possible D match to TRBD2 (7 bases). The input for sequencing was T cells from blood (PBMCs), unsorted or a sorted subset (not recorded which), taken before or after yellow fever vaccination (not recorded which). The TCR originated in a woman younger than 30 who received the yellow fever vaccine. The CDR3 loop is CASSPRGASSYNEQFF. CDR3 DNA sequence: TGTGCCAGCTCGCCTCGGGGGGCGAGCTCCTACAATGAGCAGTTCTTC.